This TCR beta chain was sequenced in a study of shared clonotypes between healthy human individuals. The DNA input per sorted-subset replicate PCR was around 200 ng, corresponding to 25,000 to 35,000 T cell genomes. Data came from immunoSEQ multiplex PCR; TCRdb stores just in-frame clones and leaves some out. Among around 2,000,000 clones, approximately 94% were seen once, and the ten largest hold less than 1.5%. Looked up from germline, CDR1 is SGHRS and CDR2 is YFSETQ. The germline V and J ends were trimmed by 0 bases and 5 bases, with 11 bases remaining between them. CDR3 size: 14 residues. The naive CD8 fraction comprised CD45RO-negative cells positively selected for CCR7 and excluded terminally differentiated effector memory CD45RA+ cells. Participating donors were healthy, HIV-negative adults free of recent acute infections or vaccinations.

The sample taken for sequencing was naive CD8+ T cells sorted from blood. The receptor was derived from a man between 18 and 35 years old in good health. V usage is TRBV5-1 and J usage is TRBJ1-1; no definite D call. DNA of the CDR3: TGCGCCAGCAGCTTGGATAGGAGAGGGACTGAAGCTTTCTTT. Protein sequence: CASSLDRRGTEAFF.